These 25 T cell receptor beta chains were sequenced from one sample in a study of cytomegalovirus exposure and HLA in healthy donors. Vbeta (60) and Jbeta (13) primers were used in the PCR. The table came from immunoSEQ multiplex PCR; TCRdb's copy has only in-frame clones and leaves some out. The table includes 140,000 to 150,000 clones, roughly 80% detected once. The sequenced sample consisted of PBMCs. The receptors here all came from a man in his forties in good health and CMV-seronegative.

The chain carries TRBV10-1 and TRBJ2-7, with TRBD1 identical over 9 bases. The CDR3 is 12 amino acids. Germline CDR1 reads WNHNN; CDR2 reads SYGVQD (reference sequence). With 5 bases clipped from V and 5 bases from J, the junction kept 1 base outside the gene matches. The CDR3 spells CASSRDRDEQYF. Here the CDR3 DNA reads TGCGCCAGCAGTAGGGACAGGGACGAGCAGTACTTC.

The chain recombines TRBV15 with TRBJ1-3, with 11 bases that match TRBD1. There are 15 residues in the CDR3. V lost 3 bases, J lost 4 bases, and 2 bases stayed unmatched. Per the germline V gene, CDR1 is LNHNV and CDR2 is YYDKDF (reference sequence). The CDR3 bases are TGTGCCACCAGCAGGGACAGGGGGCAGGGAAACACCATATATTTT. Its translation: CATSRDRGQGNTIYF.

The chain combines TRBV6-6 with TRBJ2-7; 7 bases fit TRBD1. V was clipped by 5 bases and J by 4 bases; unmatched bases: 5. CDR3 length: 13 residues. The germline V gene has CDR1 MNHNY and CDR2 SVGAGI (reference sequence). CDR3 region: CASSAPGQYEQYF. DNA of the CDR3: TGTGCCAGCAGTGCTCCGGGACAGTACGAGCAGTACTTC.

In its sample, this clone was seen a few times. The chain uses TRBV28 and TRBJ2-7; possible D gene TRBD1, 6 bases. V lost 6 bases, J lost 6 bases, and 24 bases lay in between. Germline V gene sequence: CDR1 MDHEN, CDR2 SYDVKM. CDR3 size: 16 residues. The CDR3 spells CASRFQHTQGGGEQYF. The CDR3 coding sequence is TGTGCCAGCAGATTCCAACACACACAGGGTGGGGGCGAGCAGTACTTC.

In its sample, this clone was seen a few times. This chain uses TRBV5-1 with TRBJ1-4, with D possibly being TRBD1 (6 bases). The CDR3 has 15 residues. V shed 3 bases and J shed 7 bases, with 16 bases lying between them. The germline gives CDR1 SGHRS, CDR2 YFSETQ. The CDR3 loop reads CASSSGTLLSEKLFF. In nucleotides, the CDR3 is TGCGCCAGCAGCTCGGGGACATTGTTGAGTGAAAAACTGTTTTTT. The full variable domain, with the rest looked up from reference TRBV5-1 and TRBJ1-4, is KAGVTQTPRYLIKTRGQQVTLSCSPISGHRSVSWYQQTPGQGLQFLFEYFSETQRNKGNFPGRFSGRQFSNSRSEMNVSTLELGDSALYLCASSSGTLLSEKLFFGSGTQLSVL.

The chain joins TRBV7-9 to TRBJ1-4, with 8 bases fitting TRBD1. The CDR3 sequence is 15 residues long. J gave up 8 bases and V 5 bases, and 10 bases lay outside the gene matches. The germline V gene has CDR1 SEHNR and CDR2 FQNEAQ (reference sequence). DNA of the CDR3: TGTGCCAGCAGCCCAGGGGAGACAGGGGCCGAAAAACTGTTTTTT. The encoded protein is CASSPGETGAEKLFF.

This clone turned up a few times. The rearrangement uses TRBV5-1 and TRBJ1-1, with D maybe TRBD1 (5 bases). Trimming took off 6 bases at V and 6 bases at J, with 12 bases between the two ends. CDR1 SGHRS and CDR2 YFSETQ come from the germline V gene. CDR3 length equals 12 residues. The CDR3, as DNA: TGCGCCAGCACAGGGTCAGTCCCTGAAGCTTTCTTT. This translates into CASTGSVPEAFF.

This clone was recorded once. This chain links TRBV28 with TRBJ1-2; D uncertain. V lost 5 bases and J lost 13, with 17 bases in between. Germline CDR1 and CDR2: MDHEN and SYDVKM. CDR3 length: 12 residues. In nucleotides, the CDR3 is TGTGCCAGCAGTACCTCCGACTTTTATCCCACCTTC. The encoded protein is CASSTSDFYPTF.

This clone was observed a few times. CDR3 sequence (DNA): TGTGCCAGCAGTTTGACCGGGACAGGGGTCTTCGATGAGCAGTTCTTC. Protein product: CASSLTGTGVFDEQFF. The V call is TRBV6-6, the J call TRBJ2-1, with 10 bases that match TRBD1. The CDR3 sequence is 16 residues long. Germline CDR1 and CDR2: MNHNY and SVGAGI (reference sequence). V was clipped by 4 bases and J by 8 bases; unmatched bases: 11.

V is TRBV25-1 and J is TRBJ2-7; D perhaps matches TRBD1 (6 bases). Germline V gene lookup returns CDR1 MGHDK and CDR2 SYGVNS. The V end was cut by 4 bases, the J end by 0 bases, with 10 bases between. The CDR3 is made up of 14 amino acids. The DNA of the CDR3 is TGTGCCAGCAGTGGACAGGAAAGCTCCTACGAGCAGTACTTC. Translated: CASSGQESSYEQYF.

J is TRBJ1-6 and V is TRBV21-1; TRBD1 reflects the table's D call only, with no check against the DNA. TRBV21-1 is a pseudogene segment. This CDR3 comprises 22 residues. CDR3 amino acids: CASSKEVRRGQGIRSYNSPLHF. CDR3 DNA: TGTGCCAGCAGCAAAGAGGTCAGGAGGGGACAGGGCATCCGTTCCTATAATTCACCCCTCCACTTT.

This clone was seen only once. The genes are TRBV6-1 and TRBJ1-5; TRBD1 aligns across 7 bases. CDR1 is MNHNS, CDR2 SASEGT, per germline. The CDR3 extends over 16 amino acids. V shed 2 bases and J 0 bases; nucleotides not matched to a gene: 4. The CDR3 DNA reads TGTGCCAGCAGTGAATCAGGGGGAAATAGCAATCAGCCCCAGCATTTT. Protein product: CASSESGGNSNQPQHF.

The V and J genes are TRBV5-4 and TRBJ2-2; 9 bases are shared with TRBD1. With 4 bases clipped from V and 4 bases from J, the junction kept 8 bases outside the gene matches. Germline V gene data show CDR1 as SGHNT and CDR2 as YYREEE (reference sequence). The CDR3 totals 16 residues. The CDR3 spells CASSKGQGPFTGELFF. The CDR3 DNA is TGTGCCAGCAGCAAAGGACAGGGGCCTTTCACCGGGGAGCTGTTTTTT.

A note on this clone: A junction boundary mismatches the germline segment, possibly from a read error. J is TRBJ2-5 and V is TRBV5-8; 9 positions agree with TRBD1. CDR3 length: 15 amino acids. Germline V gene sequence: CDR1 SGHTS, CDR2 YDEGEE. Here the CDR3 reads CASRLGQGIQETQYF. The DNA for the CDR3 is TGTGCCAGCAGATTGGGACAGGGCATTCAAGAGACCCAGTACTTC. Together with reference TRBV5-8 and TRBJ2-5, the CDR3 gives the full variable domain: EAGVTQSPTHLIKTRGQQATLRCSPISGHTSVYWYQQALGLGLQFLLWYDEGEERNRGNFPPRFSGRQFPNYSSELNVNALELEDSALYLCASRLGQGIQETQYFGPGTRLLVL.

The table lists this clone with a count of one. This chain links TRBV2 with TRBJ1-5; 7 nucleotides agree with TRBD1. This CDR3 has 17 amino acids. Germline trimming cut 0 bases from V and 3 bases from J; bases unmatched to any gene: 8. Germline-derived CDR1 and CDR2 are SNHLY and FYNNEI. The CDR3 reads CASSEAGWDSINQPQHF. The CDR3 region has the DNA TGTGCCAGCAGTGAAGCGGGATGGGACAGCATCAATCAGCCCCAGCATTTT. Based on the CDR3 plus reference TRBV2 and TRBJ1-5, the full variable domain is EPEVTQTPSHQVTQMGQEVILRCVPISNHLYFYWYRQILGQKVEFLVSFYNNEISEKSEIFDDQFSVERPDGSNFTLKIRSTKLEDSAMYFCASSEAGWDSINQPQHFGDGTRLSIL.

The rearrangement links TRBV27 to TRBJ1-6; the D gene is possibly TRBD1 (5 bases). This CDR3 spans 15 amino acids. The germline V gene encodes CDR1 MNHEY and CDR2 SMNVEV (reference sequence). V was cut by 5 bases and J by 4 bases, with 12 bases left in between. The DNA of the CDR3 is TGTGCCAGCAGTGACAGAAATAGTTATAATTCACCCCTCCACTTT. Residues: CASSDRNSYNSPLHF.

Here the CDR3 reads CASSPGEGARQETQYF. For the CDR3, the DNA is TGCGCCAGCAGCCCCGGAGAAGGGGCTCGCCAAGAGACCCAGTACTTC. The gene calls are TRBV4-1 and TRBJ2-5, with TRBD1 as a possible D gene (5 bases). CDR1 is MGHRA and CDR2 is YSYEKL in the germline V gene. This CDR3 is 16 amino acids long. V was clipped by 4 bases and J by 1 base, with 16 bases between them.

This clone was picked up a small number of times. The V gene is TRBV5-1, the J gene TRBJ1-1; D is ambiguous. Trimming left V 9 bases short and J 0 bases short, with 12 bases between. The germline V gene encodes CDR1 SGHRS and CDR2 YFSETQ. The CDR3 has 13 amino acids. The CDR3 DNA sequence: TGCGCCACCCGGTGGGCAATGAACACTGAAGCTTTCTTT. Translation gives CATRWAMNTEAFF.

This rearrangement joins TRBV2 to TRBJ2-1; D is unclear. CDR1 is SNHLY, CDR2 FYNNEI, per germline. The CDR3 is 12 amino acids. The V gene lost 2 bases and the J gene lost 6 bases, with 5 bases spanning the gap. The CDR3 reads CASSEFVNEQFF. The CDR3 bases are TGTGCCAGCAGTGAATTCGTCAATGAGCAGTTCTTC.

The chain is built from TRBV5-1 and TRBJ2-7; 8 positions agree with TRBD1. Losses at the gene ends were 1 base for V and 4 bases for J; bases not matched to a gene: 4. CDR3 length equals 14 residues. Looked up from germline, CDR1 is SGHRS and CDR2 is YFSETQ. The CDR3 nucleotides are TGCGCCAGCAGCTTGCAGGGGGCGGGTTACGAGCAGTACTTC. The encoded protein is CASSLQGAGYEQYF.

The rearrangement joins TRBV27 to TRBJ1-6, with unresolved D. Germline assignment: CDR1 MNHEY and CDR2 SMNVEV (reference sequence). There are 16 residues in the CDR3. Trimming shortened V by 5 bases and J by 7 bases, and 18 bases separated the two germline ends. CDR3: CASSLTAQLLNSPLHF. Written as DNA, the CDR3 is TGTGCCAGCAGTCTAACAGCCCAGCTATTAAATTCACCCCTCCACTTT.

The J gene is TRBJ2-5, the V gene TRBV10-3; TRBD1 agrees at 7 bases. The germline gives CDR1 ENHRY, CDR2 SYGVKD. J gave up 1 base and V 10 bases, and 3 bases lay outside the gene matches. The CDR3 extends over 12 amino acids. The CDR3 protein is CATGTAQETQYF. CDR3 bases: TGTGCCACTGGGACAGCCCAAGAGACCCAGTACTTC.

The rearrangement uses TRBV11-2 and TRBJ2-7; D not resolved. Germline V gene data show CDR1 as SGHAT and CDR2 as FQNNGV. This CDR3 is built from 15 residues. V gave up 1 base and J gave up 1 base, with 11 bases separating them. Here the CDR3 DNA reads TGTGCCAGCAGCTTAGGTACAGTGATTTCCTACGAGCAGTACTTC. Amino acid sequence: CASSLGTVISYEQYF. Full variable domain (missing parts from reference TRBV11-2 and TRBJ2-7): EAGVAQSPRYKIIEKRQSVAFWCNPISGHATLYWYQQILGQGPKLLIQFQNNGVVDDSQLPKDRFSAERLKGVDSTLKIQPAKLEDSAVYLCASSLGTVISYEQYFGPGTRLTVT.

This clone was detected once. The chain is built from TRBV19 and TRBJ2-6, with 8 bases that match TRBD2. V shed 8 bases, J shed 1 base, and the junction held 4 bases outside the gene matches. Germline CDR1 and CDR2: LNHDA and SQIVND (reference sequence). CDR3 length: 15 amino acids. The CDR3 protein is CASLRGGSGANVLTF. The CDR3 coding sequence is TGTGCCAGTCTCCGGGGGGGTTCTGGGGCCAACGTCCTGACTTTC.

The genes are TRBV28 and TRBJ1-6; D unclear. The ends were cut back, 6 bases at V and 10 bases at J, with 10 bases in the middle. The CDR3 loop spans 12 amino acids. CDR1 MDHEN and CDR2 SYDVKM come from the germline V gene. CDR3 sequence reads: CASRGSVSPLHF. The CDR3 DNA reads as TGTGCCAGCAGGGGGAGTGTATCACCCCTCCACTTT.